This T cell receptor (beta chain) stems from a study of cytomegalovirus exposure and HLA in healthy donors. The CDR3 is made up of 16 amino acids. Germline V gene lookup returns CDR1 LGHNA and CDR2 YNFKEQ. Trimming took 1 base from V and 4 from J; bases not matched to a gene: 1. Study conclusions and caveats: Another analysis was done later, and it associated around 16,000 TCR beta sequences with HLA alleles at 0.05 false discovery rate.

PCR primers comprised 60 Vbeta and 13 Jbeta primers. TCRdb's copy holds only in-frame clones and misses some; the assay was immunoSEQ multiplex PCR. The data show around 130,000 clones, roughly four fifths seen once. On this clone: Its antigen is not identified.

This receptor was obtained from a woman between 50 and 59 years old in good health and CMV-seronegative. The chain is built from TRBV4-2 and TRBJ2-1; TRBD2 agrees at 13 bases. The sequencing sample was made of PBMCs. As DNA, the CDR3 is TGTGCCAGCAGCCAAGGGGGACTAGCGGGGTACAATGAGCAGTTCTTC. Protein sequence: CASSQGGLAGYNEQFF.